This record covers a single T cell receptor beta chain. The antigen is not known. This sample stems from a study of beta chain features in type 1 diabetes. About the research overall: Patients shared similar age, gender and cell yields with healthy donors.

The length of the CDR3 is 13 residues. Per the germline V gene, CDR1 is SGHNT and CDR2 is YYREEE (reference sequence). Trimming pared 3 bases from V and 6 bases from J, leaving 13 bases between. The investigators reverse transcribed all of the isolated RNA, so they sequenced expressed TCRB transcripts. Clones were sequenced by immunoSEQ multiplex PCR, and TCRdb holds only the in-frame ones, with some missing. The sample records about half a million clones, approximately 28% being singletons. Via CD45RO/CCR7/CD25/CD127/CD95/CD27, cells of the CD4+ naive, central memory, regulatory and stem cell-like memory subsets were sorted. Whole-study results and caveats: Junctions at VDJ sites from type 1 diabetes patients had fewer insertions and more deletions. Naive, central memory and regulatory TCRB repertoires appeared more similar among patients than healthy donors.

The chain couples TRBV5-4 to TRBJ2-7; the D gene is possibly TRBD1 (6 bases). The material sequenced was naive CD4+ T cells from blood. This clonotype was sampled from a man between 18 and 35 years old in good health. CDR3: CASSYSGTPEQYF. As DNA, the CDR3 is TGTGCCAGCAGCTATTCCGGGACACCCGAGCAGTACTTC.